This is a list of T cell receptor beta chains from one sample in a study of blood T cell repertoires in COVID-19. Repertoires were generated with immunoSEQ multiplex PCR, while TCRdb's copy carries only in-frame clones and drops some. The sample holds about 200,000 clones, about 85% seen once. Sequenced sample: peripheral blood. Receptors originate from a woman aged 40 to 50 with COVID-19, enrolled during active disease. Both conserved end residues are part of each CDR3. The order of the fields is J gene, V gene, D gene, CDR3 length, clone size, CDR3 protein, CDR3 DNA. The D gene is left open where the match is weak. The size of a clone is reported for some rows only, either as once, few or many, or as a class for expanded clones.

>TRBJ2-7|TRBV6-5|TRBD2|15|NA
CASSYSASGKYEQYF
TGTGCCAGCAGTTACTCCGCTAGCGGGAAGTACGAGCAGTACTTC
>TRBJ2-1|TRBV7-9|NA|12|NA
CASSYISREQFF
TGTGCCAGCAGCTATATATCCCGTGAGCAGTTCTTC
>TRBJ2-3|TRBV4-1|TRBD2|18|NA
CASSRTGLAGGRGDTQYF
TGCGCCAGCAGCCGGACAGGACTAGCGGGAGGGCGGGGAGATACGCAGTATTTT
>TRBJ2-7|TRBV9|NA|14|NA
CASSAGLPSYEQYF
TGTGCCAGCAGCGCAGGCCTCCCCTCCTACGAGCAGTACTTC
>TRBJ1-1|TRBV30|NA|14|NA
CAWSVKRMNTEAFF
TGTGCCTGGAGTGTAAAGCGAATGAACACTGAAGCTTTCTTT
>TRBJ2-4|TRBV7-3|NA|16|NA
CASSLNGADRRNIQYF
TGTGCCAGCAGCTTAAATGGAGCGGACCGGCGAAACATTCAGTACTTC
>TRBJ2-7|TRBV12-5|TRBD2|13|NA
CASAPGTSGRKYF
TGTGCTAGTGCACCCGGGACTAGCGGGAGGAAGTACTTC
>TRBJ2-2|TRBV5-1|NA|14|few
CASSLAQGTGELFF
TGCGCCAGCAGCTTGGCACAGGGCACCGGGGAGCTGTTTTTT
>TRBJ2-2|TRBV3-1/TRBV3-2|TRBD2|14|NA
CASRLAGGPGELFF
TGTGCCAGCAGACTAGCGGGGGGGCCCGGGGAGCTGTTTTTT
>TRBJ2-1|TRBV27|TRBD2|15|NA
CASSFERGSYNEQFF
TGTGCCAGCAGTTTCGAGCGGGGCTCCTACAATGAGCAGTTCTTC